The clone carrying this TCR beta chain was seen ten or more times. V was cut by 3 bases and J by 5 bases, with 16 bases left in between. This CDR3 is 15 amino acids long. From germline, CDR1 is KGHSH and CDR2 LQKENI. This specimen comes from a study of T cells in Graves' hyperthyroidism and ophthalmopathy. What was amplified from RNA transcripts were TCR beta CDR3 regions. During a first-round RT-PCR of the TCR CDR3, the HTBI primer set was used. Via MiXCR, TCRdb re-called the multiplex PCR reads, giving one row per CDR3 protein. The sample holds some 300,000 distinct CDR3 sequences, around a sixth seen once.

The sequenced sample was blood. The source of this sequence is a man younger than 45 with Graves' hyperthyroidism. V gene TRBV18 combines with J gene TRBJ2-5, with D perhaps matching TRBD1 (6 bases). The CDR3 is CASSPPGTQGETQYF. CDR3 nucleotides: TGTGCCAGCTCACCCCCGGGAACACAGGGTGAGACCCAGTACTTC.